Reported below is one TCR beta chain. The source of the sample is a study of radiation and T cells in renal cell carcinoma. The junction had 6 bases not matched to a gene; V was cut back by 7 bases and J by 5 bases. CDR3 length equals 12 residues. Germline CDR1 is SGHRS and CDR2 is YFSETQ. Documented time point: blood 4 weeks post-SBRT, at nephrectomy. Described treatment: 15 Gy SBRT to primary tumor, nephrectomy 4 weeks later. Profiled with immunoSEQ multiplex PCR; TCRdb holds only in-frame clones, not every one. This table has 130,000 to 150,000 clones, less than 90% appearing once. The J gene is TRBJ2-7, the V gene TRBV5-1, with 7 bases matching TRBD1. Specimen: blood, collected from a patient whose treatment included radiotherapy and nephrectomy. The sequence was collected from a woman aged 50 to 65 with renal cell carcinoma. CDR3 region: CASRDRLHEQYF. The CDR3 DNA follows: TGCGCCAGCCGGGACAGACTACACGAGCAGTACTTC.